Below are 12 T cell receptor beta chains sequenced from a single sample in a study of radiation and T cells in renal cell carcinoma. Clones were read by immunoSEQ multiplex PCR, and TCRdb kept only the in-frame ones, dropping some. The sample consists of about 49,000 clones, around 83% of them appearing once. Time point: baseline pretreatment blood. Stated treatment: 15 Gy SBRT to primary tumor, nephrectomy 4 weeks later. The source was blood, collected from a patient whose treatment included radiotherapy and nephrectomy. The source of these receptors is a woman between 65 and 79 years old with renal cell carcinoma.

The V and J genes are TRBV5-1 and TRBJ2-2; 7 nucleotides line up with TRBD2. Germline V gene lookup returns CDR1 SGHRS and CDR2 YFSETQ. V was clipped by 0 bases and J by 4 bases; unmatched bases: 3. The CDR3 is made up of 15 amino acids. CDR3 DNA sequence: TGCGCCAGCAGCTTGGTGGCTAGCGGCACCGGGGAGCTGTTTTTT. Translating gives CASSLVASGTGELFF.

The CDR3 DNA follows: TGTGCCAGCAGCTTAGAGTCGGGCAGGAGGAACACTGAAGCTTTCTTT. It yields the protein CASSLESGRRNTEAFF. The V and J genes are TRBV7-8 and TRBJ1-1; no clear D gene. The ends were cut back, 1 base at V and 1 base at J, with 13 bases in the middle. CDR3 length: 16 amino acids. Germline loops: CDR1 SGHVS, CDR2 FQNEAQ.

This sequence joins TRBV10-2 and TRBJ2-1, with TRBD2 matching 12 bases. This CDR3 spans 15 amino acids. With V trimmed by 10 bases and J by 4 bases, 8 bases remained unmatched. The germline V gene encodes CDR1 WSHSY and CDR2 SAAADI. CDR3 in amino acids: CATQLAGGLYNEQFF. In nucleotides, the CDR3 is TGCGCCACCCAACTAGCGGGGGGACTATACAATGAGCAGTTCTTC.

The rearrangement joins TRBV6-6 to TRBJ1-1; D is perhaps TRBD1 (6 bases). Trimming took off 2 bases at V and 2 bases at J, with 9 bases between the two ends. The germline CDR1 and CDR2 sequences are MNHNY and SVGAGI (reference sequence). This CDR3 region has 14 residues. The CDR3: CASSYTGANTEAFF. The CDR3 coding sequence is TGTGCCAGCAGTTACACGGGGGCAAACACTGAAGCTTTCTTT.

The V gene is TRBV19, the J gene TRBJ1-4; D is ambiguous. Germline CDR1 reads LNHDA; CDR2 reads SQIVND (reference sequence). Trimming removed 4 bases at V and 8 bases at J, with 11 bases between. This CDR3 has 13 amino acids. The CDR3 DNA reads TGTGCCAGTAGTAGCGTCGGGAACGAAAAACTGTTTTTT. Its protein product is CASSSVGNEKLFF.

This chain connects TRBV5-5 to TRBJ2-1, with 10 bases that match TRBD2. The V gene's germline CDR1 is SGHKS and CDR2 YYEKEE (reference sequence). J gave up 4 bases and V 2 bases, and 3 bases lay outside the gene matches. This CDR3 contains 15 residues. CDR3 protein: CASSLRTSGYNEQFF. Here the CDR3 DNA reads TGTGCCAGCAGCTTAAGGACTAGCGGATACAATGAGCAGTTCTTC.

This clone was seen just once. This chain joins TRBV4-3 and TRBJ2-3; weak D call: TRBD1 (5 bases). V was cut by 0 bases and J by 0 bases, with 13 bases left in between. CDR3 length: 17 amino acids. In germline, CDR1 is LGHNA, CDR2 YSLEER. As DNA, the CDR3 is TGCGCCAGCAGCCAAGACCCCCAGGGCTATAGCACAGATACGCAGTATTTT. This gives the protein CASSQDPQGYSTDTQYF.

This CDR3 is CASLGVNSPLHF. DNA for the CDR3: TGTGCTTCTCTTGGGGTAAATTCACCCCTCCACTTT. The V gene is TRBV19, the J gene TRBJ1-6; no reliable D call. This CDR3 comprises 12 residues. Germline-derived CDR1 and CDR2 are LNHDA and SQIVND (reference sequence).

J is TRBJ2-7 and V is TRBV30; TRBD2 is a possible D gene (5 bases). CDR1 GTSNPN and CDR2 SVGIG come from the germline V gene (reference sequence). The CDR3 contains 17 residues. Trimming removed 2 bases at V and 0 bases at J, with 20 bases between. CDR3 region: CAWSQSPGVGSSYEQYF. The CDR3 coding sequence is TGTGCCTGGAGTCAAAGCCCCGGGGTGGGGAGCTCCTACGAGCAGTACTTC.

The rearrangement links TRBV7-8 to TRBJ2-1; perhaps TRBD1 as D (5 bases). This CDR3 has 17 residues. V lost 3 bases and J 4 bases, leaving 19 bases between the germline ends. Germline V gives CDR1 SGHVS, CDR2 FQNEAQ. Here the CDR3 DNA reads TGTGCCAGCAGCTTCTTAGATATCGGAAGGGGTTACAATGAGCAGTTCTTC. Translated: CASSFLDIGRGYNEQFF.

V usage is TRBV7-9 and J usage is TRBJ1-2, with a tentative D call TRBD1 (5 bases). This CDR3 has 14 residues. Germline V gives CDR1 SEHNR, CDR2 FQNEAQ (reference sequence). Trimming removed 5 bases at V and 7 bases at J, with 17 bases between. DNA of the CDR3: TGTGCCAGCAGCGCAATCCGGGACGACAGTGGCTACACCTTC. Translating it yields CASSAIRDDSGYTF.

The rearrangement links TRBV9 to TRBJ1-4; 7 positions agree with TRBD1. The V segment lost 4 bases and the J segment 2 bases; nucleotides outside the gene matches: 2. Germline V CDR1 and CDR2: SGDLS, YYNGEE. There are 14 residues in the CDR3. DNA for the CDR3: TGTGCCAGCAGCACAGGGGTGACTAATGAAAAACTGTTTTTT. This codes for CASSTGVTNEKLFF. Based on the CDR3 plus reference TRBV9 and TRBJ1-4, the full variable domain is DSGVTQTPKHLITATGQRVTLRCSPRSGDLSVYWYQQSLDQGLQFLIQYYNGEERAKGNILERFSAQQFPDLHSELNLSSLELGDSALYFCASSTGVTNEKLFFGSGTQLSVL.